These 25 T cell receptor beta chains came from one sample sequenced in a study of T cell responses to AZD1222 COVID-19 vaccine. Sequencing was performed with immunoSEQ multiplex PCR; in TCRdb, only in-frame clones are kept and a portion is missing. This table holds around 150,000 clones, around nine tenths found once. This sample comprised peripheral blood, obtained 28 days after the second AZD1222 dose. The receptors were sampled from an adult who received the AZD1222 COVID-19 vaccine.

The chain uses TRBV3-1 (or the pseudogene TRBV3-2) and TRBJ2-1, with 8 bases that match TRBD1. V lost 8 bases, J lost 0 bases, and 3 bases stayed unmatched. This CDR3 is 14 amino acids long. The V gene's germline CDR1 is LGHDT and CDR2 YNNKEL (reference sequence). The CDR3 bases are TGTGCCAGCGGAGACAGGGGCTCCTACAATGAGCAGTTCTTC. This sequence encodes CASGDRGSYNEQFF.

This clone is a singleton in its sample. The chain has TRBV15 and TRBJ2-2; 9 bases align to TRBD1. The V gene's germline CDR1 is LNHNV and CDR2 YYDKDF (reference sequence). The CDR3 is made up of 14 amino acids. After removal of 5 bases from V and 5 bases from J, the junction contained 3 bases not matched to a gene. CDR3 bases: TGTGCCACCAGCGGCGGGACAGGGACCGGGGAGCTGTTTTTT. It specifies CATSGGTGTGELFF.

The chain is built from TRBV7-2 and TRBJ2-1, with 10 nucleotides matching TRBD2. Trimming took 5 bases from V and 5 from J; bases not matched to a gene: 3. CDR1 SGHTA and CDR2 FQGNSA come from the germline V gene. The CDR3 is 14 amino acids. CDR3 DNA sequence: TGTGCCAGCAGCCGGACTAGCGGTAACAATGAGCAGTTCTTC. It yields the protein CASSRTSGNNEQFF.

V and J are TRBV4-3 and TRBJ1-2; D ambiguous. The CDR3 is made up of 15 amino acids. Germline-derived CDR1 and CDR2 are LGHNA and YSLEER. V was cut by 4 bases and J by 0 bases, with 12 bases left in between. CDR3 coding DNA: TGCGCCAGCAGCCTGCAAGAGTTTCCTAACTATGGCTACACCTTC. This gives the protein CASSLQEFPNYGYTF.

The chain employs TRBV7-2 and TRBJ2-2; the match to TRBD2 covers 11 bases. Germline values: CDR1 SGHTA, CDR2 FQGNSA. CDR3 size: 16 residues. The V gene end was trimmed by 1 base and the J gene end by 5 bases; junction bases not matched to a gene: 3. The chain's CDR3 is CASSLGRLAGTGELFF. CDR3 in DNA: TGTGCCAGCAGCTTAGGCAGACTAGCGGGGACCGGGGAGCTGTTTTTT.

Only one count was recorded for this clone. The V call is TRBV5-1, the J call TRBJ1-3, with 8 bases fitting TRBD1. The CDR3 extends over 16 amino acids. The V gene's germline CDR1 is SGHRS and CDR2 YFSETQ. Unmatched junction bases numbered 5, after V lost 3 bases and J lost 0 bases. The CDR3 DNA reads as TGCGCCAGCAGCTCCGCAGGGGGCCGCTCTGGAAACACCATATATTTT. Translating gives CASSSAGGRSGNTIYF.

In its sample, this clone was seen once. The CDR3 protein is CASSQPTGRVYGYTF. As DNA, the CDR3 is TGCGCCAGCAGCCAACCGACCGGGCGTGTCTATGGCTACACCTTC. This chain joins TRBV4-1 and TRBJ1-2, with D uncertain. V was shortened by 2 bases and J by 4 bases, with 14 bases between the two germline ends. CDR1 and CDR2 (germline): MGHRA, YSYEKL. The CDR3 is 15 residues long.

This chain joins TRBV29-1 and TRBJ1-1, with D uncertain. Trimming removed 4 bases from V and 5 bases from J, with 11 bases in between. The CDR3 contains 12 residues. Germline lookup yields CDR1 SQVTM and CDR2 ANQGSEA. This CDR3 is CSVGRMGTEAFF. Written as DNA, the CDR3 is TGCAGCGTTGGCAGGATGGGAACTGAAGCTTTCTTT. The full variable domain, its missing parts supplied by reference TRBV29-1 and TRBJ1-1, is SAVISQKPSRDICQRGTSLTIQCQVDSQVTMMFWYRQQPGQSLTLIATANQGSEATYESGFVIDKFPISRPNLTFSTLTVSNMSPEDSSIYLCSVGRMGTEAFFGQGTRLTVV.

The V call is TRBV25-1, the J call TRBJ1-2; 9 bases line up with TRBD1. This CDR3 has 17 amino acids. Germline V CDR1 and CDR2: MGHDK, SYGVNS. After removal of 2 bases from V and 6 bases from J, the junction contained 13 bases not matched to a gene. The CDR3 region has the DNA TGTGCCAGCAGTGAAAGTAAAATATGGACAGGGGCCAATGGCTACACCTTC. Encoded protein: CASSESKIWTGANGYTF.

The chain joins TRBV7-2 to TRBJ2-7; 9 bases line up with TRBD2. The CDR3 is made up of 15 amino acids. Losses at the gene ends were 4 bases for V and 3 bases for J; bases not matched to a gene: 7. Germline assignment: CDR1 SGHTA and CDR2 FQGNSA. CDR3 DNA: TGTGCCAGCAGCTCCGCGGGGGGGGCTGGCTACGAGCAGTACTTC. It translates to CASSSAGGAGYEQYF. The whole variable domain, remainder taken from reference TRBV7-2 and TRBJ2-7, is GAGVSQSPSNKVTEKGKDVELRCDPISGHTALYWYRQSLGQGLEFLIYFQGNSAPDKSGLPSDRFSAERTGGSVSTLTIQRTQQEDSAVYLCASSSAGGAGYEQYFGPGTRLTVT.

V is TRBV7-3 and J is TRBJ2-2; D is unclear. The V and J ends lost 1 base and 7 bases respectively, with 10 bases between them. Germline CDR1 is SGHTA and CDR2 is FQGTGA. The CDR3 spans 14 residues. The CDR3 loop reads CASSLSRDHGELFF. CDR3 coding DNA: TGTGCCAGCAGCTTAAGTCGCGATCACGGGGAGCTGTTTTTT.

The chain carries TRBV9 and TRBJ2-2; D remains unclear. The CDR3 runs to 12 residues. V lost 3 bases and J 5 bases, leaving 5 bases between the germline ends. Germline CDR1 and CDR2: SGDLS and YYNGEE. In nucleotides, the CDR3 is TGTGCCAGCAGCGGAGATACCGGGGAGCTGTTTTTT. Its translation: CASSGDTGELFF.

The V and J genes are TRBV2 and TRBJ1-6; D is unclear. CDR1 and CDR2 (germline): SNHLY, FYNNEI. CDR3 length: 15 residues. With 6 bases removed from V and 0 bases from J, the gap between germline ends came to 9 bases. CDR3 in amino acids: CASRRISSYNSPLHF. In nucleotides, the CDR3 is TGTGCCAGCAGACGGATAAGCTCCTATAATTCACCCCTCCACTTT.

The genes are TRBV19 and TRBJ1-1; D possibly corresponds to TRBD1 (5 bases). CDR3 length: 12 residues. Trimming removed 5 bases at V and 1 base at J, with 5 bases between. CDR1 is LNHDA, CDR2 SQIVND, per germline (reference sequence). CDR3 sequence: CASSDRNTEAFF. The CDR3, as DNA: TGTGCCAGTAGTGACAGGAACACTGAAGCTTTCTTT.

The chain links TRBV4-2 to TRBJ1-6, with D possibly matching TRBD1 (5 bases). The CDR3 is made up of 17 amino acids. Trimming took off 0 bases at V and 4 bases at J, with 13 bases between the two ends. Germline CDR1 and CDR2: LGHNA and YNFKEQ. CDR3 sequence (DNA): TGTGCCAGCAGCCAAGAATTCTTGCAGGGATATAATTCACCCCTCCACTTT. This sequence encodes CASSQEFLQGYNSPLHF.

The V and J genes are TRBV4-2 and TRBJ1-5; D remains ambiguous. The CDR3 consists of 16 residues. V gave up 0 bases and J gave up 0 bases, with 9 bases separating them. Germline V lookup: CDR1 LGHNA, CDR2 YNFKEQ. CDR3 loop: CASSQDYDYSNQPQHF. As DNA, the CDR3 is TGTGCCAGCAGCCAAGATTACGATTATAGCAATCAGCCCCAGCATTTT.

This chain links TRBV4-1 with TRBJ1-1, with 10 bases identical to TRBD1. Germline values: CDR1 MGHRA, CDR2 YSYEKL. The CDR3 runs 15 residues. The trim removed 3 bases at V and 5 bases at J, leaving 6 bases unmatched. In DNA form, the CDR3 reads TGCGCCAGCAGCCATGACAGGGGGCAAAGGACTGAAGCTTTCTTT. This codes for CASSHDRGQRTEAFF.

A note on this clone: The junction differs from germline at one of its ends, possibly a read error. This rearrangement joins TRBV6-1 to TRBJ1-1, with TRBD1 as a possible D gene (5 bases). The germline CDR1 and CDR2 sequences are MNHNS and SASEGT. The CDR3 spans 11 residues. CDR3 coding DNA: TGTGCCAGCGGTGAGGGGCTCCTGAGCTTCTTT. Protein product: CASGEGLLSFF.

The chain has TRBV5-4 and TRBJ1-2, with 9 positions matching TRBD1. The trim removed 4 bases at V and 4 bases at J, leaving 8 bases unmatched. The CDR3 consists of 15 residues. The germline V gene encodes CDR1 SGHNT and CDR2 YYREEE (reference sequence). The CDR3 region is CASSPGTGNGYGYTF. CDR3 DNA sequence: TGTGCCAGCAGCCCCGGGACAGGGAACGGCTATGGCTACACCTTC.

This clone has only a few counts. The V and J genes are TRBV2 and TRBJ1-1; D is unclear. Germline CDR1 is SNHLY and CDR2 is FYNNEI. The CDR3 is made up of 13 amino acids. Between the trimmed V and J ends, which lost 6 bases and 0 bases, there was a span of 8 bases. The CDR3 spells CASSLSLNTEAFF. CDR3 nucleotides: TGTGCCAGCAGCCTCTCACTGAACACTGAAGCTTTCTTT.

This clone occurred once. The chain joins TRBV4-1 to TRBJ2-1; no clear D. Germline V lookup: CDR1 MGHRA, CDR2 YSYEKL. V lost 6 bases to trimming and J lost 3 bases, with 9 bases between them. This CDR3 contains 13 residues. CDR3 sequence: CASRNLIYNEQFF. DNA of the CDR3: TGCGCCAGCAGAAACTTGATCTACAATGAGCAGTTCTTC.

V is TRBV29-1 and J is TRBJ1-5; weak D call: TRBD1 (6 bases). CDR3 length: 13 residues. The V end lost 4 bases, the J end lost 5 bases, and 12 bases lay between the germline ends. CDR1 and CDR2 from the germline V gene are SQVTM and ANQGSEA. The CDR3 is CSVARGTDQPQHF. CDR3 bases: TGCAGCGTTGCCAGGGGTACCGATCAGCCCCAGCATTTT.

The chain uses TRBV7-9 and TRBJ2-1; 10 bases match TRBD2. CDR1 and CDR2 (germline): SEHNR, FQNEAQ (reference sequence). The CDR3 totals 14 residues. J lost 8 bases, V lost 8 bases, and 9 bases had no gene match. CDR3 in DNA: TGTGCCAGCGCCTGGAGCGGGAGGGGCGATGAGCAGTTCTTC. Its protein product is CASAWSGRGDEQFF.

This clone appeared once. This rearrangement joins TRBV13 to TRBJ2-1; 7 nucleotides line up with TRBD1. Per the germline V gene, CDR1 is PRHDT and CDR2 is FYEKMQ (reference sequence). V trimming: 5 bases; J trimming: 4 bases; junction bases outside the gene matches: 5. This CDR3 is built from 14 residues. The CDR3 loop reads CASSIYRGYNEQFF. CDR3 bases: TGTGCCAGCAGCATCTACAGGGGATACAATGAGCAGTTCTTC.

The chain employs TRBV5-1 and TRBJ1-1; D is unresolved. The CDR3 is 15 residues long. CDR1 and CDR2 (germline): SGHRS, YFSETQ. V lost 4 bases and J lost 2, with 15 bases in between. The CDR3 loop is CASSLDEGFNTEAFF. The CDR3 nucleotides are TGCGCCAGCAGCCTCGACGAGGGCTTTAACACTGAAGCTTTCTTT.